This TCR beta chain stems from a study of blood T cell repertoires in COVID-19. Study in general: Sample material is recorded as cDNA or gDNA derived from T cells, B-cell-depleted T cells, or PBMCs.

Original processing notes: Counts of nucleated cells, estimated from reference gene primer amplification, were obtained. Here immunoSEQ multiplex PCR was the method, and the copy in TCRdb shows in-frame clones only, minus some. The DNA gave D and trimming, while V, J and clone size come from that table. The sample has about 180,000 clones, under 85% seen once. CDR3 length: 13 residues. Germline V gene sequence: CDR1 KGHDR, CDR2 SFDVKD. After removal of 9 bases from V and 8 bases from J, the junction contained 6 bases not matched to a gene. This receptor was obtained from a human donor in a cohort sampled during active COVID-19. Sequencing used peripheral blood. The chain is built from TRBV24-1 and TRBJ2-1; 10 nucleotides agree with TRBD1. Here the CDR3 DNA reads TGTGCCACCCGGGACAGGGGAACCGATGAGCAGTTCTTC. It translates to CATRDRGTDEQFF.